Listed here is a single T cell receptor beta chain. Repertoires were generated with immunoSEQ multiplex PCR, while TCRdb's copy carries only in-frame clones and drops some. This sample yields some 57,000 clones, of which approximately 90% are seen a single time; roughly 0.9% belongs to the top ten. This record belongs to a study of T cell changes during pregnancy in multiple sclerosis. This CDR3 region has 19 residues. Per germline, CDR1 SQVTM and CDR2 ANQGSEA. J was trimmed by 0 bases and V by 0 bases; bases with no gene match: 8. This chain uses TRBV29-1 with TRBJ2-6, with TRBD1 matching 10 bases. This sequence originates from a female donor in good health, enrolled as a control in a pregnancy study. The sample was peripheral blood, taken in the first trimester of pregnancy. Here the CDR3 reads CSVEDIWDRGLSGANVLTF. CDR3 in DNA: TGCAGCGTTGAAGATATTTGGGACAGGGGCCTCTCTGGGGCCAACGTCCTGACTTTC.